The sequence of this TCR beta chain was determined in a study of OX40 agonist ivuxolimab in advanced cancers. Of note for this clone: Its antigen is undetermined.

Findings of the study overall: The average count of expanded clones was higher among CD8+ T cells than among CD4+. Partial responders at 0.1-3.0 mg/kg showed near-lowest clonal expansion.

V lost 5 bases and J lost 7; bases outside the gene matches: 9. This CDR3 contains 15 residues. The germline CDR1 and CDR2 sequences are SGHAT and FQDESV (reference sequence). Clones were read by immunoSEQ multiplex PCR, and TCRdb kept only the in-frame ones, dropping some. This sample has around 64,000 clones, with around 90% found just once. The sample consisted of CD4+ or CD8+ T cells sorted from blood, taken in a trial of the OX40 agonist ivuxolimab. The chain joins TRBV11-1 to TRBJ2-1; 9 positions match TRBD1. This clonotype was sampled from an adult with an advanced solid tumor such as melanoma, head and neck, liver or kidney cancer. The CDR3 is CASSPTQGALNEQFF. The CDR3 DNA follows: TGTGCCAGCAGCCCCACACAGGGGGCGTTGAATGAGCAGTTCTTC.